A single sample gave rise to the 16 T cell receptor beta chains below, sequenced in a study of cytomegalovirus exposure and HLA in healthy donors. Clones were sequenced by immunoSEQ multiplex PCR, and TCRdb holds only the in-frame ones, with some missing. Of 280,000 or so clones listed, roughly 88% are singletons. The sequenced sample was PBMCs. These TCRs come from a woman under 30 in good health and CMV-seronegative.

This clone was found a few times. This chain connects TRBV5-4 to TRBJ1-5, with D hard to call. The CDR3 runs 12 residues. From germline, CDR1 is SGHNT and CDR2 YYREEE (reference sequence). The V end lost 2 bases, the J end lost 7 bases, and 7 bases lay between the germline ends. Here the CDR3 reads CASSLYGQPQHF. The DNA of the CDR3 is TGTGCCAGCAGCTTATACGGGCAGCCCCAGCATTTT.

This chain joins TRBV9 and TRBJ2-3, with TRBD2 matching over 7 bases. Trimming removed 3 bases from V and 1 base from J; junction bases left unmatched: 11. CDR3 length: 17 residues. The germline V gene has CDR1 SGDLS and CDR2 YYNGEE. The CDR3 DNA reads TGTGCCAGCAGCGGGGGTAGGGCTAGCGGCCGCACAGATACGCAGTATTTT. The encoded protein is CASSGGRASGRTDTQYF.

The DNA of the CDR3 is TGCAGCGTTAGACTAGCGGGAGCTTACAATGAGCAGTTCTTC. Protein: CSVRLAGAYNEQFF. This chain uses TRBV29-1 with TRBJ2-1; 12 bases map to TRBD2. Germline V lookup: CDR1 SQVTM, CDR2 ANQGSEA. This CDR3 contains 14 residues. V was pared by 5 bases and J by 4 bases, with 3 bases of the junction left unmatched.

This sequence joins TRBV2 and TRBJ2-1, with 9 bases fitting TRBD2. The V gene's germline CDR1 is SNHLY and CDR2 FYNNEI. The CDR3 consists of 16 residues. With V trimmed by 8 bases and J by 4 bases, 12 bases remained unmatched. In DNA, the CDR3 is TGTGCCAGCGCTAATTGGGGCGGGAGGGCGTACAATGAGCAGTTCTTC. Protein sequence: CASANWGGRAYNEQFF.

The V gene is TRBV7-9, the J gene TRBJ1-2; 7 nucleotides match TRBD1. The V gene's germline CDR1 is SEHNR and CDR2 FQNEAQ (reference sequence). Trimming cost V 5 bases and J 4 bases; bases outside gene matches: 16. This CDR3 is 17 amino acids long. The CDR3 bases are TGTGCCAGCAGCCCCGGGCGTCGGAGGGGGCGGGTCTATGGCTACACCTTC. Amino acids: CASSPGRRRGRVYGYTF.

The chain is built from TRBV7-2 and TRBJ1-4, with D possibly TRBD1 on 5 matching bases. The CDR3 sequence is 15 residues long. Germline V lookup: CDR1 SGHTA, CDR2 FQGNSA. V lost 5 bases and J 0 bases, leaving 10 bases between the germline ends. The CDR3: CASSTQVATNEKLFF. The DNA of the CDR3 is TGTGCCAGCAGCACACAGGTCGCAACTAATGAAAAACTGTTTTTT. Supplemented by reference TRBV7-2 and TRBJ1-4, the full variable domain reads GAGVSQSPSNKVTEKGKDVELRCDPISGHTALYWYRQSLGQGLEFLIYFQGNSAPDKSGLPSDRFSAERTGGSVSTLTIQRTQQEDSAVYLCASSTQVATNEKLFFGSGTQLSVL.

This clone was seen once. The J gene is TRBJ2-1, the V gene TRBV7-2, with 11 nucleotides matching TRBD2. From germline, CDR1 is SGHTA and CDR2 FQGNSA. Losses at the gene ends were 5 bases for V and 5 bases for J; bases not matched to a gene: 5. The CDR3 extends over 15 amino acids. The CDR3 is CASSPTSGTHNEQFF. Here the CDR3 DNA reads TGTGCCAGCAGCCCGACTAGCGGGACCCACAATGAGCAGTTCTTC. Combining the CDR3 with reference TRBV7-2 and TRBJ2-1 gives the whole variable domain GAGVSQSPSNKVTEKGKDVELRCDPISGHTALYWYRQSLGQGLEFLIYFQGNSAPDKSGLPSDRFSAERTGGSVSTLTIQRTQQEDSAVYLCASSPTSGTHNEQFFGPGTRLTVL.

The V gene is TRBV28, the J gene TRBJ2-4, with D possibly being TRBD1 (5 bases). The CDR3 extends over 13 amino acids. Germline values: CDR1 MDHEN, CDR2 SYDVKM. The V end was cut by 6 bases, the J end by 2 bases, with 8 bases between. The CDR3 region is CASSWGPKNIQYF. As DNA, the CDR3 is TGTGCCAGCAGCTGGGGCCCCAAAAACATTCAGTACTTC.

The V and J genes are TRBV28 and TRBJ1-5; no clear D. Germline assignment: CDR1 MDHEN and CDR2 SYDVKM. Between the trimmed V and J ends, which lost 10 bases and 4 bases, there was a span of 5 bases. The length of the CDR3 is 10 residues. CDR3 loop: CAIGNQPQHF. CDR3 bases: TGTGCCATCGGGAATCAGCCCCAGCATTTT.

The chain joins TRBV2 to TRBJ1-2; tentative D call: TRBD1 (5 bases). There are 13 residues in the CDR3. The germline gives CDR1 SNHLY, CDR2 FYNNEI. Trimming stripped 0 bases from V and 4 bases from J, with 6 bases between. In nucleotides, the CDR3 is TGTGCCAGCAGTGAAGCGGGGGGCTATGGCTACACCTTC. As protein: CASSEAGGYGYTF.

CDR3 DNA sequence: TGTGCCAGCAGCCCACCGACAGGGATCTACGAGCAGTACTTC. As protein: CASSPPTGIYEQYF. This chain links TRBV7-9 with TRBJ2-7, with 7 nucleotides matching TRBD1. The V segment lost 5 bases and the J segment 3 bases; nucleotides outside the gene matches: 7. Germline CDR1 and CDR2: SEHNR and FQNEAQ (reference sequence). The CDR3 runs 14 residues.

The CDR3 protein is CASSSSQTGDLVRELFF. The CDR3 region has the DNA TGTGCCAGCAGCAGTTCCCAGACAGGGGATTTAGTCAGGGAGCTGTTTTTT. This sequence joins TRBV27 and TRBJ2-2, with 8 positions matching TRBD1. This CDR3 region has 17 residues. After removal of 6 bases from V and 9 bases from J, the junction contained 18 bases not matched to a gene. Germline values: CDR1 MNHEY, CDR2 SMNVEV (reference sequence).

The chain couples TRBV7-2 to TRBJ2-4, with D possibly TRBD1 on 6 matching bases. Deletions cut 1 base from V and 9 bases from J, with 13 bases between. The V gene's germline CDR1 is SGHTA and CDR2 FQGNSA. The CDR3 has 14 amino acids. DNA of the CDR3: TGTGCCAGCAGCTTAGATGGGGGCCCCTCCATTCAGTACTTC. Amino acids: CASSLDGGPSIQYF.

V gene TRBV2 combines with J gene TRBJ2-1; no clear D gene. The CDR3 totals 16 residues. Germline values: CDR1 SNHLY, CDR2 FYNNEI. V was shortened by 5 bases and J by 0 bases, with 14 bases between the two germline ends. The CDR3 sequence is CASSRMTLSSYNEQFF. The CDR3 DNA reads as TGTGCCAGCAGTCGCATGACTTTGAGCTCCTACAATGAGCAGTTCTTC. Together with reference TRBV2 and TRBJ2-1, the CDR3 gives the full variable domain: EPEVTQTPSHQVTQMGQEVILRCVPISNHLYFYWYRQILGQKVEFLVSFYNNEISEKSEIFDDQFSVERPDGSNFTLKIRSTKLEDSAMYFCASSRMTLSSYNEQFFGPGTRLTVL.

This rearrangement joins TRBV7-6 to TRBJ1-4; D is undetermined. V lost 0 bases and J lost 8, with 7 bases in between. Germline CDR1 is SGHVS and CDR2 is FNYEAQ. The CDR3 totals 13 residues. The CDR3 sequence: CASSLAEAEKLFF. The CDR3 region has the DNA TGTGCCAGCAGCTTAGCCGAGGCCGAAAAACTGTTTTTT.

The CDR3, as DNA: TGTGCAAGTCGCTTAGACTTAAACAGGATCAGCAATCAGCCCCAGCATTTT. Residues: CASRLDLNRISNQPQHF. This rearrangement joins TRBV12-2 to TRBJ1-5; whether TRBD1, the table's D call, matches the DNA was not checked. TRBV12-2 is annotated as a pseudogene. This CDR3 is 17 amino acids long.